This TCR beta chain was documented in a study of OX40 agonist ivuxolimab in advanced cancers. This CDR3 region has 13 residues. Germline V gives CDR1 SGDLS, CDR2 YYNGEE. The J segment lost 5 bases and the V segment lost 4 bases, leaving 4 bases of the junction unmatched. Study-wide points: Averaged across samples, CD8+ T cells carried more expanded clones than CD4+ did. Expansion of clones was among the lowest in partial responders at 0.1-3.0 mg/kg.

Measured with immunoSEQ multiplex PCR; TCRdb has only the in-frame clones, and not every one. Of roughly 44,000 clones in the sample, 75% to 90% are singletons; the top ten hold roughly 6.8%. This clone showed up just once. Antigen specificity is unknown. The input for sequencing was CD4+ or CD8+ T cells sorted from blood, taken in a trial of the OX40 agonist ivuxolimab. The receptor comes from an adult with an advanced solid tumor such as melanoma, head and neck, liver or kidney cancer. This rearrangement joins TRBV9 to TRBJ2-5; 8 bases match TRBD1. The CDR3 is CASSSTGGETQYF. DNA of the CDR3: TGTGCCAGCAGCTCCACAGGGGGGGAGACCCAGTACTTC.